The next 8 T cell receptor beta chains were all read from a single sample in a study of blood T cell repertoires in COVID-19. Clones were sequenced by immunoSEQ multiplex PCR, and TCRdb holds only the in-frame ones, with some missing. This sample has some 51,000 clones, with approximately 90% found just once. The sequencing input was peripheral blood. The source of these receptors is a man aged 45-65 years with acute or convalescent COVID-19.

The chain carries TRBV19 and TRBJ1-4, with 8 bases lining up with TRBD1. Germline CDR1 and CDR2: LNHDA and SQIVND (reference sequence). V lost 5 bases, J lost 3 bases, and 14 bases stayed unmatched. The CDR3 has 18 amino acids. CDR3 sequence (DNA): TGTGCCAGTAGTTCAGAGGGGACAGGAAGACGGGCTAATGAAAAACTGTTTTTT. This codes for CASSSEGTGRRANEKLFF.

The gene calls are TRBV5-5 and TRBJ2-7, with D perhaps TRBD2 (5 bases). From germline, CDR1 is SGHKS and CDR2 YYEKEE (reference sequence). The CDR3 length is 12 residues. The V and J ends lost 1 base and 5 bases respectively, with 7 bases between them. CDR3 coding DNA: TGTGCCAGCAGCTTGTGGGGAGACGAGCAGTACTTC. Protein sequence: CASSLWGDEQYF.

This rearrangement joins TRBV5-1 to TRBJ2-2; 7 bases map to TRBD1. From germline, CDR1 is SGHRS and CDR2 YFSETQ. The CDR3 loop spans 16 amino acids. After removal of 1 base from V and 1 base from J, the junction contained 4 bases not matched to a gene. CDR3 DNA: TGCGCCAGCAGCTTGATGACAGGGATGAACACCGGGGAGCTGTTTTTT. It is translated as CASSLMTGMNTGELFF. Full variable domain (remainder filled in from reference TRBV5-1 and TRBJ2-2): KAGVTQTPRYLIKTRGQQVTLSCSPISGHRSVSWYQQTPGQGLQFLFEYFSETQRNKGNFPGRFSGRQFSNSRSEMNVSTLELGDSALYLCASSLMTGMNTGELFFGEGSRLTVL.

The chain combines TRBV19 with TRBJ2-6; 7 bases line up with TRBD2. There are 21 residues in the CDR3. Germline V gives CDR1 LNHDA, CDR2 SQIVND (reference sequence). J gave up 0 bases and V 7 bases, and 21 bases lay outside the gene matches. DNA for the CDR3: TGTGCCAGTACCTATTTCGGGCAAGGGCCGGGGGGATACTCTGGGGCCAACGTCCTGACTTTC. Residues: CASTYFGQGPGGYSGANVLTF.

This sequence joins TRBV11-2 and TRBJ2-5; tentatively, D is TRBD2 (5 bases). Trimming took 1 base from V and 9 from J, leaving 12 bases between them. Germline CDR1 reads SGHAT; CDR2 reads FQNNGV. CDR3 length: 13 residues. DNA for the CDR3: TGTGCCAGCAGCTTAGGGACTTCTAGTGCCCAGTACTTC. Translating gives CASSLGTSSAQYF.

The CDR3 region is CASSLGVVTEAFF. The DNA for the CDR3 is TGTGCCAGCAGCTTAGGAGTGGTCACTGAAGCTTTCTTT. This sequence joins TRBV28 and TRBJ1-1; D unresolved. This CDR3 has 13 residues. The V end lost 6 bases, the J end lost 4 bases, and 12 bases lay between the germline ends. The germline V gene has CDR1 MDHEN and CDR2 SYDVKM.

J is TRBJ2-7 and V is TRBV5-1; TRBD1 might be the D (6 bases). Per the germline V gene, CDR1 is SGHRS and CDR2 is YFSETQ. V was shortened by 1 base and J by 0 bases, with 11 bases between the two germline ends. The length of the CDR3 is 15 residues. The CDR3 reads CASSLSTGLSYEQYF. DNA of the CDR3: TGCGCCAGCAGCTTGAGCACAGGGCTCTCCTACGAGCAGTACTTC.

This CDR3 is CASSYTGSGAGYTF. The CDR3 region has the DNA TGTGCCAGCAGTTACACAGGGTCAGGGGCTGGCTACACCTTC. The chain carries TRBV6-5 and TRBJ1-2; D is possibly TRBD1 (6 bases). Germline values: CDR1 MNHEY, CDR2 SVGAGI. This CDR3 spans 14 amino acids. Trimming removed 2 bases from V and 7 bases from J, with 14 bases in between.